The 10 T cell receptor beta chains presented below share a single source sample, sequenced in a study of blood T cell repertoires in COVID-19. The method was immunoSEQ multiplex PCR; TCRdb's version includes in-frame clones alone and lacks a portion of them. The sample yields a few hundred thousand clones, around 80% seen once. The sequenced material came from PBMCs or T cells enriched from blood (not recorded which). The receptor set was obtained from a woman between 40 and 55 years old with acute COVID-19.

The V gene is TRBV6-4, the J gene TRBJ2-1, with a weak D call TRBD2 (5 bases). Germline loops: CDR1 MRHNA, CDR2 SNTAGT. There are 13 residues in the CDR3. The V and J ends lost 3 bases and 7 bases respectively, with 10 bases between them. CDR3 protein: CASSESEENEQFF. As DNA, the CDR3 is TGTGCCAGCAGTGAATCGGAGGAGAATGAGCAGTTCTTC.

CDR3 DNA sequence: TGTGCCAGCAGCTCACAGGGCGTTGGGGCCAAAAACATTCAGTACTTC. Translating it yields CASSSQGVGAKNIQYF. This rearrangement joins TRBV11-2 to TRBJ2-4; D may be TRBD1 (6 bases). The CDR3 extends over 16 amino acids. V was pared by 4 bases and J by 1 base, with 14 bases between. Looked up from germline, CDR1 is SGHAT and CDR2 is FQNNGV.

Note on this clone: The same CDR3 can be traced to other DNA sequences in this sample. The chain uses TRBV4-1 and TRBJ2-2, with 7 bases fitting TRBD1. With V trimmed by 0 bases and J by 0 bases, 1 base remained unmatched. This CDR3 has 16 amino acids. Germline V gene lookup returns CDR1 MGHRA and CDR2 YSYEKL. DNA of the CDR3: TGCGCCAGCAGCCAAGACGGGACAGCGAACACCGGGGAGCTGTTTTTT. Its protein is CASSQDGTANTGELFF.

This clone has just a few counts. The V and J genes are TRBV28 and TRBJ1-4; TRBD1 aligns across 11 bases. The CDR3 runs to 16 residues. Trimming took 5 bases from V and 0 from J; bases not matched to a gene: 2. Germline lookup yields CDR1 MDHEN and CDR2 SYDVKM. In DNA, the CDR3 is TGTGCCAGCAGTGGGACAGGGGGTGCAACTAATGAAAAACTGTTTTTT. As protein: CASSGTGGATNEKLFF.

Written as DNA, the CDR3 is TGTGCCTGGGGGACTAGCGGGGTACAAGAGACCCAGTACTTC. It codes for CAWGTSGVQETQYF. The chain is built from TRBV30 and TRBJ2-5; 13 nucleotides line up with TRBD2. CDR1 is GTSNPN, CDR2 SVGIG, per germline (reference sequence). The CDR3 contains 14 residues. The junction had 2 bases not matched to a gene; V was cut back by 5 bases and J by 2 bases.

The chain combines TRBV14 with TRBJ2-5, with 9 bases lining up with TRBD2. This CDR3 contains 16 residues. V shed 4 bases and J 5 bases; nucleotides not matched to a gene: 11. The V gene's germline CDR1 is SGHDN and CDR2 FVKESK. The CDR3 coding sequence is TGTGCCAGCAGCCTTCGGGTAGCGGGAGTATGGGAGACCCAGTACTTC. Translating it yields CASSLRVAGVWETQYF. Complete variable domain (other parts from reference TRBV14 and TRBJ2-5): EAGVTQFPSHSVIEKGQTVTLRCDPISGHDNLYWYRRVMGKEIKFLLHFVKESKQDESGMPNNRFLAERTGGTYSTLKVQPAELEDSGVYFCASSLRVAGVWETQYFGPGTRLLVL.

V is TRBV28 and J is TRBJ2-6; unclear D gene. The CDR3 totals 15 residues. Trimming pared 3 bases from V and 0 bases from J, leaving 6 bases between. Germline V gene sequence: CDR1 MDHEN, CDR2 SYDVKM. Here the CDR3 DNA reads TGTGCCAGCAGTTTCGGGTTCTCTGGGGCCAACGTCCTGACTTTC. Translated: CASSFGFSGANVLTF.

The chain uses TRBV10-3 and TRBJ1-1; TRBD1 might be the D (6 bases). CDR3 length: 17 amino acids. Between the trimmed V and J ends, which lost 1 base and 0 bases, there was a span of 15 bases. Germline loops: CDR1 ENHRY, CDR2 SYGVKD. In nucleotides, the CDR3 is TGTGCCATCAGTGAGTTCGCCAGGGGAACTATGAACACTGAAGCTTTCTTT. Translation gives CAISEFARGTMNTEAFF.

The chain links TRBV2 to TRBJ1-1, with TRBD1 identical over 7 bases. Germline V lookup: CDR1 SNHLY, CDR2 FYNNEI. V dropped 8 bases and J dropped 6; count of bases not matched to a gene: 12. The CDR3 spans 14 residues. In DNA, the CDR3 is TGTGCCAGCGGACCTTCGACAGGGATCCCTGAAGCTTTCTTT. Protein product: CASGPSTGIPEAFF.

The chain combines TRBV20-1 with TRBJ1-6, with D maybe TRBD1 (6 bases). Trimming cost V 5 bases and J 10 bases, with 9 bases left between them. This CDR3 spans 11 amino acids. Germline lookup yields CDR1 DFQATT and CDR2 SNEGSKA (reference sequence). The CDR3 is CSALDSSPLHF. The CDR3 coding sequence is TGCAGTGCTCTGGACAGCTCACCCCTCCACTTT.